This entry is about one T cell receptor (beta chain). The antigen is unknown. The study did not record CMV serostatus for this donor. The germline V gene has CDR1 SGHAT and CDR2 FQNNGV. V gave up 3 bases and J gave up 3 bases; unmatched junction bases: 1. The length of the CDR3 is 15 residues. A multiplex PCR was run with 60 Vbeta primers and 13 Jbeta primers. The data were produced by immunoSEQ multiplex PCR, yet TCRdb's version contains in-frame clones alone and is incomplete. The sample shows roughly 110,000 clones, 74% of them seen only once. This sample is part of a study of cytomegalovirus exposure and HLA in healthy donors. Study in general: Earlier work reported 100 million or so unique TCR beta sequences from 150 million to 200 million T cells.

Regarding the study as a whole: V- and J-gene trimming of TCR beta was linked (in a later analysis) to a missense DCLRE1C variant.

Sequencing used PBMCs. The V and J genes are TRBV11-2 and TRBJ2-7; 14 nucleotides line up with TRBD2. The clonotype originates from a human donor in good health. This CDR3 reads CASSLTSGRGYEQYF. The CDR3 region has the DNA TGTGCCAGCAGCTTGACTAGCGGGAGGGGCTACGAGCAGTACTTC.